Listed below are T cell receptor beta chains from one sample, sequenced in a study of cytomegalovirus exposure and HLA in healthy donors. Libraries were prepared by immunoSEQ multiplex PCR; TCRdb keeps only in-frame clonotypes and omits some of them. The sample contains approximately 210,000 clones, 81% of which appear only once. Sequencing was carried out using PBMCs. The receptors were sampled from a man aged 18 to 29 in good health and CMV-seronegative. Each CDR3 is given without its conserved first and last residue.

TRBV9	TRBJ1-5	ASSVGPGQNQPQH
TRBV4-1	TRBJ2-5	ASSQDRLARQTQY
TRBV10-1	TRBJ1-4	ASSDGGTGDEKLF
TRBV4-3	TRBJ2-3	ASSQTSDTLSRDTQY
TRBV6-1	TRBJ2-7	ASSDREQY
TRBV2	TRBJ2-7	ASKGTGDSYEQY
TRBV6-5	TRBJ1-2	ASSEGQIYGYT
TRBV6-5	TRBJ2-1	ASRRTSGVHNEQF
TRBV6-4	TRBJ1-5	ASSETQENQPQH
TRBV10-3	TRBJ2-5	AISLNPGQGIETQY
TRBV27	TRBJ2-4	ASSTLGQPFNIQY
TRBV18	TRBJ2-7	ASSPPAPGPKVEGTCEQY